Shown below are 18 T cell receptor beta chains from a single sample sequenced in a study of T cells in narcolepsy. The protocol was immunoSEQ multiplex PCR, while the TCRdb copy is restricted to in-frame clones and leaves out a portion. The sample holds tens of thousands of clones, roughly four fifths seen once. The source material was CD45RA- memory CD4+ T cells from PBMCs. The receptors were sampled from a human donor with narcolepsy.

This clone was recorded a few times. The V and J genes are TRBV10-3 and TRBJ1-2; TRBD1 is a possible D gene (5 bases). Germline V gene sequence: CDR1 ENHRY, CDR2 SYGVKD. Trimming stripped 3 bases from V and 7 bases from J, with 6 bases between. The CDR3 runs 11 residues. Here the CDR3 reads CAISDGGGYTF. The DNA of the CDR3 is TGTGCCATCAGTGATGGGGGTGGCTACACCTTC.

A remark on this clone: This CDR3 is also generated by other DNA sequences in the sample. This chain uses TRBV5-4 with TRBJ2-5; D is unclear. CDR1 and CDR2 from the germline V gene are SGHNT and YYREEE (reference sequence). V gave up 2 bases and J gave up 2 bases, with 7 bases separating them. This CDR3 is 13 amino acids long. CDR3 sequence (DNA): TGTGCCAGCAGCTTAACGGAGCAAGAGACCCAGTACTTC. As protein: CASSLTEQETQYF.

V and J are TRBV6-1 and TRBJ2-5, with TRBD2 matching 12 bases. Looked up from germline, CDR1 is MNHNS and CDR2 is SASEGT. This CDR3 has 15 amino acids. V was clipped by 7 bases and J by 5 bases; unmatched bases: 8. The CDR3 loop reads CASKMASGGAETQYF. The CDR3, as DNA: TGTGCCAGCAAAATGGCTAGCGGGGGGGCGGAGACCCAGTACTTC.

This clone has a single count. This chain joins TRBV13 and TRBJ2-1, with 8 bases lining up with TRBD1. CDR1 PRHDT and CDR2 FYEKMQ come from the germline V gene (reference sequence). The CDR3 has 16 amino acids. Germline trimming cut 6 bases from V and 7 bases from J; bases unmatched to any gene: 14. The CDR3 DNA reads as TGTGCCAGCAGTTCCAGGACAGGGTCAAGAAGAAATGAGCAGTTCTTC. This codes for CASSSRTGSRRNEQFF.

This clone turned up a few times. The V call is TRBV9, the J call TRBJ2-6, with a weak D call TRBD1 (5 bases). Trimming took off 3 bases at V and 1 base at J, with 5 bases between the two ends. The V gene's germline CDR1 is SGDLS and CDR2 YYNGEE. The CDR3 totals 14 residues. The CDR3 is CASSAGSGANVLTF. The CDR3 DNA reads TGTGCCAGCAGCGCAGGGTCTGGGGCCAACGTCCTGACTTTC.

This sequence joins TRBV15 and TRBJ2-3, with 7 positions matching TRBD1. Germline trimming cut 5 bases from V and 4 bases from J; bases unmatched to any gene: 6. Germline V CDR1 and CDR2: LNHNV, YYDKDF (reference sequence). This CDR3 contains 14 residues. The CDR3 is CATSPRQGPDTQYF. The CDR3 DNA follows: TGTGCCACCAGCCCACGACAGGGACCAGATACGCAGTATTTT.

The chain employs TRBV18 and TRBJ2-1; the D gene is possibly TRBD1 (6 bases). Trimming removed 7 bases at V and 2 bases at J, with 12 bases between. The germline CDR1 and CDR2 sequences are KGHSH and LQKENI. CDR3 length equals 14 residues. CDR3 in DNA: TGTGCCAGCTACCGGGACAATACCTACAATGAGCAGTTCTTC. It yields the protein CASYRDNTYNEQFF.

The chain is built from TRBV18 and TRBJ2-1; perhaps TRBD1 as D (6 bases). V was shortened by 4 bases and J by 4 bases, with 17 bases between the two germline ends. In germline, CDR1 is KGHSH, CDR2 LQKENI. The CDR3 runs 16 residues. Written as DNA, the CDR3 is TGTGCCAGCTCACTACCGGCAGGGGTAGGGTACAATGAGCAGTTCTTC. It is translated as CASSLPAGVGYNEQFF.

This chain joins TRBV7-9 and TRBJ2-5, with 12 bases that match TRBD2. The germline V gene has CDR1 SEHNR and CDR2 FQNEAQ (reference sequence). CDR3 length equals 18 residues. J was trimmed by 2 bases and V by 7 bases; bases with no gene match: 14. The CDR3 sequence is CASIDTTSGGLRQETQYF. CDR3 nucleotides: TGTGCCAGCATCGATACGACTAGCGGGGGACTTAGGCAAGAGACCCAGTACTTC.

The genes are TRBV7-2 and TRBJ2-1; possibly TRBD1 or TRBD2 for D (5 bases each). The CDR3 has 13 amino acids. Trimming removed 3 bases from V and 6 bases from J, with 9 bases in between. In germline, CDR1 is SGHTA, CDR2 FQGNSA. CDR3 loop: CASSFRESNEQFF. CDR3 nucleotides: TGTGCCAGCAGCTTCAGGGAGTCCAATGAGCAGTTCTTC.

Details on this clone: Different DNA sequences within this sample yield the same CDR3. CDR3 region: CASSEFADTQYF. The CDR3 bases are TGTGCCAGCAGTGAATTCGCAGATACGCAGTATTTT. This rearrangement joins TRBV6-1 to TRBJ2-3, with D hard to call. V dropped 2 bases and J dropped 4 bases, with 4 bases sitting between them. This CDR3 spans 12 amino acids. Per the germline V gene, CDR1 is MNHNS and CDR2 is SASEGT.

The rearrangement joins TRBV7-2 to TRBJ2-2, with a weak D call TRBD2 (5 bases). Germline CDR1 and CDR2: SGHTA and FQGNSA. This CDR3 has 16 amino acids. Deletions cut 8 bases from V and 4 bases from J, with 20 bases between. The CDR3 coding sequence is TGTGCCAGCGGATCCTCCCGGGGTCAGAGCACCGGGGAGCTGTTTTTT. This codes for CASGSSRGQSTGELFF.

This clone came up once. The V gene is TRBV30, the J gene TRBJ2-3, with 8 bases fitting TRBD1. The germline V gene encodes CDR1 GTSNPN and CDR2 SVGIG (reference sequence). After removal of 5 bases from V and 1 base from J, the junction contained 2 bases not matched to a gene. CDR3 length: 13 amino acids. The CDR3 region is CAWGDRRTDTQYF. In DNA, the CDR3 is TGTGCCTGGGGGGACAGGCGCACAGATACGCAGTATTTT.

Details on this clone: Sequence at one end of the junction differs from germline and may be a read error. This chain joins TRBV7-7 and TRBJ1-3; D unclear. The CDR3 runs to 14 residues. CDR1 and CDR2 (germline): SSHAT, FNYEAQ (reference sequence). The CDR3 bases are TGTGCTAGCAACCCGACCTTGCCCAGAAACACCATATATTTT. Translated: CASNPTLPRNTIYF.

J is TRBJ1-5 and V is TRBV18; D ambiguous. V was pared by 2 bases and J by 6 bases, with 14 bases between. This CDR3 comprises 15 residues. The germline CDR1 and CDR2 sequences are KGHSH and LQKENI. The CDR3 protein is CASSPAPDGVQPQHF. As DNA, the CDR3 is TGTGCCAGCTCACCAGCCCCGGACGGGGTTCAGCCCCAGCATTTT.

This sequence joins TRBV5-4 and TRBJ2-3, with 8 bases lining up with TRBD2. V was pared by 4 bases and J by 1 base, with 8 bases of the junction left unmatched. Germline V lookup: CDR1 SGHNT, CDR2 YYREEE (reference sequence). This CDR3 is built from 16 residues. The chain's CDR3 is CASSRRGGAGTDTQYF. Here the CDR3 DNA reads TGTGCCAGCAGCCGCCGGGGGGGGGCCGGCACAGATACGCAGTATTTT.

The rearrangement joins TRBV6-5 to TRBJ1-1; no reliable D call. There are 11 residues in the CDR3. V was cut by 8 bases and J by 1 base, with 5 bases left in between. Germline CDR1 is MNHEY and CDR2 is SVGAGI. In nucleotides, the CDR3 is TGTGCCAGCTTCCAGAACACTGAAGCTTTCTTT. Protein: CASFQNTEAFF.

V and J are TRBV5-4 and TRBJ1-2, with TRBD1 as a possible D gene (5 bases). The CDR3 totals 13 residues. The V gene's germline CDR1 is SGHNT and CDR2 YYREEE (reference sequence). Trimming stripped 0 bases from V and 2 bases from J, with 5 bases between. CDR3 nucleotides: TGTGCCAGCAGCTTGGGGGGGAACTATGGCTACACCTTC. It specifies CASSLGGNYGYTF.